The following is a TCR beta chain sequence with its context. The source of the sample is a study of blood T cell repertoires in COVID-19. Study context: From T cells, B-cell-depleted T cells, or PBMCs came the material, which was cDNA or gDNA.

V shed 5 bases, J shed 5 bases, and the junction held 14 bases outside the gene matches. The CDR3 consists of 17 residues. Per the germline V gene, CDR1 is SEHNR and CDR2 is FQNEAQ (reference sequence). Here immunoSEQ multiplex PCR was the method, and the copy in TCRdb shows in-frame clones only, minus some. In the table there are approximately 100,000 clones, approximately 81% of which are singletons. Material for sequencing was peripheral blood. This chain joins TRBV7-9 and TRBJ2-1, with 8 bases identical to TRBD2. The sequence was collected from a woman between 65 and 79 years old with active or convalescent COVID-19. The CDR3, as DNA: TGTGCCAGCAGCCGGTCGGGAGGGCTAGGAGTTAACAATGAGCAGTTCTTC. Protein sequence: CASSRSGGLGVNNEQFF.